This passage covers 10 T cell receptor beta chains from one sample sequenced in a study of blood T cell repertoires in COVID-19. Profiled with immunoSEQ multiplex PCR; TCRdb holds only in-frame clones, not every one. The sample contains fewer than 110,000 clones, approximately 91% of which appear only once. Sample: peripheral blood. Receptors originate from a man in his forties or fifties with acute or convalescent COVID-19.

The chain couples TRBV11-2 to TRBJ1-2; 8 nucleotides align to TRBD1. V lost 2 bases and J lost 4; bases outside the gene matches: 6. This CDR3 has 15 amino acids. Germline V gene sequence: CDR1 SGHAT, CDR2 FQNNGV. CDR3 loop: CASSLMGGQGYGYTF. The CDR3 region has the DNA TGTGCCAGCAGCTTAATGGGTGGACAGGGCTATGGCTACACCTTC.

The chain joins TRBV6-1 to TRBJ1-1; D might be TRBD1 (6 bases). This CDR3 has 16 amino acids. The V end lost 2 bases, the J end lost 0 bases, and 13 bases lay between the germline ends. From germline, CDR1 is MNHNS and CDR2 SASEGT. CDR3 bases: TGTGCCAGCAGTGAACCATGGACAGTTGTGAACACTGAAGCTTTCTTT. Protein sequence: CASSEPWTVVNTEAFF.

The rearrangement links TRBV5-1 to TRBJ1-1, with 9 bases identical to TRBD1. CDR1 and CDR2 (germline): SGHRS, YFSETQ. The length of the CDR3 is 15 residues. Trimming at V came to 4 bases and at J to 0 bases, leaving 4 bases not matched to a gene. In nucleotides, the CDR3 is TGCGCCAGCAGCCCTGGACAGGGGTTGAACACTGAAGCTTTCTTT. Protein product: CASSPGQGLNTEAFF.

The rearrangement joins TRBV5-1 to TRBJ1-4; D is undetermined. This CDR3 region has 14 residues. Germline loops: CDR1 SGHRS, CDR2 YFSETQ. The V and J ends lost 4 bases and 7 bases respectively, with 14 bases between them. The CDR3 nucleotides read TGCGCCAGCAGCCGGGGTCCGTTGGGTGAAAAACTGTTTTTT. Encoded protein: CASSRGPLGEKLFF.

V and J are TRBV7-9 and TRBJ2-5; TRBD1 aligns across 12 bases. Trimming at V came to 5 bases and at J to 5 bases, leaving 9 bases not matched to a gene. This CDR3 has 16 residues. Per germline, CDR1 SEHNR and CDR2 FQNEAQ (reference sequence). CDR3 sequence reads: CASSLGDRGLSETQYF. The CDR3, as DNA: TGTGCCAGCAGCCTGGGGGACAGGGGGCTTTCGGAGACCCAGTACTTC.

The chain uses TRBV7-9 and TRBJ1-2; D is unresolved. V was shortened by 1 base and J by 4 bases, with 13 bases between the two germline ends. The CDR3 length is 15 residues. Per germline, CDR1 SEHNR and CDR2 FQNEAQ (reference sequence). The CDR3 region has the DNA TGTGCCAGCAGCTTAGAGAGTCCGGGTATCTATGGCTACACCTTC. This sequence encodes CASSLESPGIYGYTF.

This sequence joins TRBV6-5 and TRBJ1-1; 9 positions match TRBD1. CDR1 MNHEY and CDR2 SVGAGI come from the germline V gene. V shed 10 bases, J shed 0 bases, and the junction held 3 bases outside the gene matches. This CDR3 has 13 residues. CDR3 sequence (DNA): TGTGCCACAGGGACAGGGCTGAACACTGAAGCTTTCTTT. Translating gives CATGTGLNTEAFF.

This chain links TRBV9 with TRBJ1-1; D call uncertain. The V end was cut by 3 bases, the J end by 3 bases, with 9 bases between. CDR3 size: 13 residues. The V gene's germline CDR1 is SGDLS and CDR2 YYNGEE. Here the CDR3 reads CASSATGDTEAFF. CDR3 nucleotides: TGTGCCAGCAGCGCGACCGGGGACACTGAAGCTTTCTTT.

The J gene is TRBJ2-1, the V gene TRBV5-8; 9 positions agree with TRBD1. The V gene's germline CDR1 is SGHTS and CDR2 YDEGEE. The CDR3 spans 14 residues. The V gene end was trimmed by 9 bases and the J gene end by 14 bases; junction bases not matched to a gene: 18. CDR3 nucleotide sequence: TGTGCCACCTCGGAAGTTGGACAGGGGCGGATAGAGTTCTTC. It encodes CATSEVGQGRIEFF.

The chain is built from TRBV10-3 and TRBJ1-1; possible D gene TRBD1, 5 bases. Germline CDR1 and CDR2: ENHRY and SYGVKD. V was shortened by 0 bases and J by 4 bases, with 15 bases between the two germline ends. There are 16 residues in the CDR3. CDR3: CAISESKGAGGTEAFF. The CDR3 DNA reads TGTGCCATCAGTGAGTCGAAAGGGGCGGGGGGCACTGAAGCTTTCTTT.